The clone carrying this T cell receptor (beta chain) is medium-sized in the sample. Multiplex touch-down PCR with TRB-A/B primers amplified rearranged V-D-J TRB sequences. TCRdb reprocessed the multiplex PCR reads via MiXCR and lists one record per CDR3 protein. The profile covers 2,000 or so distinct CDR3 sequences, with 24% appearing a single time and 32% taken by the ten largest. Peripheral blood genomic DNA, not sorted cells or RNA, was the template. The data derive from a study of T cell repertoires in aging, cancer and after chemotherapy. Germline lookup yields CDR1 SGHVS and CDR2 FNYEAQ. J lost 4 bases, V lost 7 bases, and 14 bases had no gene match. The CDR3 covers 16 residues.

The chain has TRBV7-6 and TRBJ2-3; TRBD2 matches at 7 bases. This TCR was recovered from a human donor with a solid tumor. Material for sequencing was blood. CDR3 sequence reads: CASTFGAGVGADTQYF. As DNA, the CDR3 is TGTGCCAGCACCTTTGGGGCGGGGGTAGGCGCAGATACGCAGTATTTT.